The 19 T cell receptor beta chains listed next were all sequenced from one sample in a study of cytomegalovirus exposure and HLA in healthy donors (dated by TCRdb to 2017 to 2019). Receptors were amplified or captured by the immunoSEQ multiplex PCR assay. A mixture of 60 forward primers for TCR Vbeta segments and 13 reverse primers for TCR Jbeta segments was used in the multiplex PCR. Drawn from immuneACCESS, this table holds only the in-frame rearrangements with V and J called that TCRdb kept. Clones are partly lost; checked studies trace under half to an unresolved V gene and leave the rest unexplained. The sample table shows some 100,000 clones, and about 86% are seen once. Jointly, the top ten make up roughly 2% of the sample. The sequenced material came from PBMCs. These receptors all stem from a woman in her twenties or thirties in good health and CMV-seronegative.

The genes are TRBV5-1 and TRBJ2-2; 8 bases are a match to TRBD1. Trimming at V came to 4 bases and at J to 5 bases, leaving 7 bases not matched to a gene. The CDR3 has 15 residues. Germline lookup yields CDR1 SGHRS and CDR2 YFSETQ. CDR3 in amino acids: CASSAGTGWTGELFF. CDR3 sequence (DNA): TGCGCCAGCAGCGCCGGGACAGGTTGGACCGGGGAGCTGTTTTTT.

The CDR3 sequence is CASSPTGAYGYTF. As DNA, the CDR3 is TGTGCCAGCAGCCCCACAGGGGCCTATGGCTACACCTTC. The rearrangement uses TRBV27 and TRBJ1-2; 7 bases line up with TRBD1. Germline V lookup: CDR1 MNHEY, CDR2 SMNVEV (reference sequence). The CDR3 has 13 residues. V gave up 6 bases and J gave up 4 bases; unmatched junction bases: 5.

This clone showed up just a few times. The rearrangement links TRBV5-1 to TRBJ2-2; the match to TRBD1 covers 7 bases. Germline CDR1 is SGHRS and CDR2 is YFSETQ. V was clipped by 2 bases and J by 4 bases; unmatched bases: 11. The CDR3 is 17 residues long. The CDR3, as DNA: TGCGCCAGCAGCTTAAACCCCGACAGGGTGGCCACCGGGGAGCTGTTTTTT. This translates into CASSLNPDRVATGELFF.

V gene TRBV15 combines with J gene TRBJ2-7; 7 bases are shared with TRBD1. The CDR3 runs 17 residues. The junction had 8 bases not matched to a gene; V was cut back by 0 bases and J by 0 bases. Germline V lookup: CDR1 LNHNV, CDR2 YYDKDF (reference sequence). Here the CDR3 DNA reads TGTGCCACCAGCAGAGATCGACTTCGGGACAGCTCCTACGAGCAGTACTTC. Its translation: CATSRDRLRDSSYEQYF.

The gene calls are TRBV4-1 and TRBJ1-1; maybe TRBD1 (6 bases). V was cut by 5 bases and J by 7 bases, with 8 bases left in between. Germline loops: CDR1 MGHRA, CDR2 YSYEKL. This CDR3 has 11 residues. The CDR3 sequence is CASSSRGEAFF. The CDR3 DNA is TGCGCCAGCAGCTCCAGGGGTGAAGCTTTCTTT.

This chain connects TRBV7-2 to TRBJ2-1; tentatively, D is TRBD1 (7 bases). With 0 bases removed from V and 7 bases from J, the gap between germline ends came to 19 bases. Germline lookup yields CDR1 SGHTA and CDR2 FQGNSA. The CDR3 is 17 residues long. As DNA, the CDR3 is TGTGCCAGCAGCTTAGCATACGCAGGGGGGTATGGGAATGAGCAGTTCTTC. Translation: CASSLAYAGGYGNEQFF.

This chain's CDR3 is CASSSPVGLEQYF. CDR3 bases: TGTGCCAGCAGCTCCCCGGTGGGGCTCGAGCAGTACTTC. V is TRBV7-9 and J is TRBJ2-7, with D possibly TRBD1 on 5 matching bases. The germline V gene encodes CDR1 SEHNR and CDR2 FQNEAQ (reference sequence). V lost 4 bases, J lost 6 bases, and 13 bases lay in between. The CDR3 consists of 13 residues.

The CDR3 DNA sequence: TGTGCCAGCAGCTTCAGTAGGGGTCGTCTAGGCGAGCAGTACTTC. Translation: CASSFSRGRLGEQYF. This chain links TRBV5-4 with TRBJ2-7, with a weak D call TRBD1 (5 bases). The V end lost 2 bases, the J end lost 6 bases, and 18 bases lay between the germline ends. There are 15 residues in the CDR3. CDR1 SGHNT and CDR2 YYREEE come from the germline V gene (reference sequence).

V is TRBV5-8 and J is TRBJ1-5; no clear D gene. The CDR3 contains 15 residues. CDR1 and CDR2 (germline): SGHTS, YDEGEE. The V end lost 9 bases, the J end lost 2 bases, and 18 bases lay between the germline ends. CDR3 protein: CATHPVSEGNQPQHF. In nucleotides, the CDR3 is TGTGCCACACACCCGGTGAGCGAGGGCAATCAGCCCCAGCATTTT. The full variable domain, in which reference TRBV5-8 and TRBJ1-5 provide the parts outside the CDR3, is EAGVTQSPTHLIKTRGQQATLRCSPISGHTSVYWYQQALGLGLQFLLWYDEGEERNRGNFPPRFSGRQFPNYSSELNVNALELEDSALYLCATHPVSEGNQPQHFGDGTRLSIL.

The chain links TRBV5-4 to TRBJ2-7; weak D call: TRBD2 (6 bases). The germline gives CDR1 SGHNT, CDR2 YYREEE (reference sequence). This CDR3 region has 14 residues. Trimming cost V 1 base and J 5 bases, with 13 bases left between them. CDR3 region: CASSLRGGGDEQYF. CDR3 DNA: TGTGCCAGCAGCTTGAGGGGAGGAGGTGACGAGCAGTACTTC. The whole variable domain, filled in from reference TRBV5-4 and TRBJ2-7, reads ETGVTQSPTHLIKTRGQQVTLRCSSQSGHNTVSWYQQALGQGPQFIFQYYREEENGRGNFPPRFSGLQFPNYSSELNVNALELDDSALYLCASSLRGGGDEQYFGPGTRLTVT.

The chain links TRBV6-5 to TRBJ1-2, with D possibly TRBD1 on 6 matching bases. Trimming took 6 bases from V and 8 from J, leaving 19 bases between them. The CDR3 length is 14 residues. Germline V gene data show CDR1 as MNHEY and CDR2 as SVGAGI. The CDR3 protein is CASSHRDPIEGYTF. In DNA, the CDR3 is TGTGCCAGCAGCCACAGGGACCCTATCGAAGGCTACACCTTC.

This chain joins TRBV7-2 and TRBJ2-7; no clear D. CDR1 is SGHTA, CDR2 FQGNSA, per germline. The CDR3 is 12 amino acids. The germline V and J ends were trimmed by 1 base and 10 bases, with 11 bases remaining between them. CDR3 bases: TGTGCCAGCAGCTTAGTCTTCGCACTTCAGTACTTC. It yields the protein CASSLVFALQYF.

The chain couples TRBV5-1 to TRBJ2-3, with TRBD2 as a possible D gene (5 bases). Germline V lookup: CDR1 SGHRS, CDR2 YFSETQ. Trimming pared 3 bases from V and 0 bases from J, leaving 11 bases between. The CDR3 spans 15 residues. The chain's CDR3 is CASSSDGVSTDTQYF. In nucleotides, the CDR3 is TGCGCCAGCAGCTCGGACGGGGTTAGCACAGATACGCAGTATTTT.

CDR3 residues: CASSSGQGAYNEQFF. The CDR3 DNA reads TGTGCCAGCAGCTCAGGACAGGGGGCCTACAATGAGCAGTTCTTC. V is TRBV28 and J is TRBJ2-1; TRBD1 agrees at 10 bases. CDR1 MDHEN and CDR2 SYDVKM come from the germline V gene. V was pared by 6 bases and J by 2 bases, with 4 bases of the junction left unmatched. The length of the CDR3 is 15 residues. The complete variable domain, with remaining parts taken from reference TRBV28 and TRBJ2-1, reads DVKVTQSSRYLVKRTGEKVFLECVQDMDHENMFWYRQDPGLGLRLIYFSYDVKMKEKGDIPEGYSVSREKKERFSLILESASTNQTSMYLCASSSGQGAYNEQFFGPGTRLTVL.

The chain employs TRBV5-4 and TRBJ2-2; tentative D call: TRBD2 (7 bases). Trimming stripped 3 bases from V and 6 bases from J, with 18 bases between. Germline CDR1 is SGHNT and CDR2 is YYREEE (reference sequence). CDR3 length: 16 residues. The CDR3 bases are TGTGCCAGCAGCTGGGGACTTGTCGGGGGGCCCGGGGAGCTGTTTTTT. Encoded protein: CASSWGLVGGPGELFF. Using reference TRBV5-4 and TRBJ2-2 for the parts outside the CDR3, the full variable domain is ETGVTQSPTHLIKTRGQQVTLRCSSQSGHNTVSWYQQALGQGPQFIFQYYREEENGRGNFPPRFSGLQFPNYSSELNVNALELDDSALYLCASSWGLVGGPGELFFGEGSRLTVL.

V usage is TRBV28 and J usage is TRBJ2-1, with D maybe TRBD2 (5 bases). This CDR3 is built from 12 residues. The germline CDR1 and CDR2 sequences are MDHEN and SYDVKM. V dropped 8 bases and J dropped 5 bases, with 10 bases sitting between them. The CDR3 is CASGLLNNEQFF. DNA for the CDR3: TGTGCCAGCGGACTGTTAAACAATGAGCAGTTCTTC.

The rearrangement joins TRBV2 to TRBJ2-5; D unresolved. This CDR3 region has 11 residues. The germline V gene has CDR1 SNHLY and CDR2 FYNNEI. Trimming shortened V by 5 bases and J by 4 bases, and 5 bases separated the two germline ends. In nucleotides, the CDR3 is TGTGCCAGCAGTCCTCTAGAGACCCAGTACTTC. Its protein product is CASSPLETQYF.

The V call is TRBV5-6, the J call TRBJ2-1, with TRBD2 matching 10 bases. The CDR3 runs to 15 residues. Trimming cost V 6 bases and J 7 bases; bases outside gene matches: 10. CDR1 and CDR2 from the germline V gene are SGHDT and YYEEEE. The CDR3 region is CASTRRTSGSNEQFF. DNA for the CDR3: TGTGCCAGCACCCGAAGGACTAGCGGCTCAAATGAGCAGTTCTTC.

This clone has more than one count but fewer than ten. The chain joins TRBV7-2 to TRBJ2-3, with D possibly being TRBD1 (7 bases). There are 15 residues in the CDR3. The germline V gene encodes CDR1 SGHTA and CDR2 FQGNSA. Trimming removed 5 bases at V and 7 bases at J, with 19 bases between. This CDR3 is CASSKEEQGRYTQYF. In DNA, the CDR3 is TGTGCCAGCAGCAAAGAGGAACAGGGGAGGTATACGCAGTATTTT.